The 23 T cell receptor beta chains presented below share a single source sample, sequenced in a study of blood T cells in healthy people across ages. It was with a sample-barcoded 5' primer and a J-beta primer mix that a second PCR of about 6 to 12 cycles was run. Via MiXCR, TCRdb re-called the 5' RACE reads, giving one row per CDR3 protein. The sample records 1.5 million to 2 million distinct CDR3 sequences, approximately 28% being singletons. The sample comprised blood. These receptors were collected from a woman in her thirties in good health.

V usage is TRBV10-3 and J usage is TRBJ2-5; 9 bases align to TRBD2. V dropped 5 bases and J dropped 2; count of bases not matched to a gene: 3. The CDR3 covers 14 residues. CDR1 and CDR2 (germline): ENHRY, SYGVKD. In DNA, the CDR3 is TGTGCCATCAGTCGGCTAGCGGGACAAGAGACCCAGTACTTC. Translating gives CAISRLAGQETQYF.

With regard to this clonotype: Relative to the germline gene, one junction end is altered; a read error may explain this. This sequence joins TRBV20-1 and TRBJ2-4, with 7 bases aligning to TRBD1. Germline CDR1 is DFQATT and CDR2 is SNEGSKA (reference sequence). The CDR3 length is 14 residues. The CDR3, as DNA: TGCAGTGTTAGACGGGGACAGTCTACACATGAGCAGTACTTC. Residues: CSVRRGQSTHEQYF.

This clonotype was detected ten times or more. J is TRBJ1-2 and V is TRBV7-2, with 8 bases matching TRBD1. This CDR3 is 13 amino acids long. Trimming removed 5 bases from V and 7 bases from J; junction bases left unmatched: 6. In germline, CDR1 is SGHTA, CDR2 FQGNSA. CDR3 in DNA: TGTGCCAGCAGCGCCGGACAGGGACGTGGCTACACCTTC. This encodes CASSAGQGRGYTF.

This rearrangement joins TRBV29-1 to TRBJ2-5; 7 positions match TRBD1. CDR1 is SQVTM and CDR2 is ANQGSEA in the germline V gene. J lost 4 bases, V lost 7 bases, and 15 bases had no gene match. The length of the CDR3 is 15 residues. The CDR3 nucleotides read TGCAGCGCAGAAACCGGGACAGACCAGGGAGAGACCCAGTACTTC. This codes for CSAETGTDQGETQYF.

The V gene is TRBV6-2 or TRBV6-3, the J gene TRBJ1-5; tentatively, D is TRBD1 (6 bases). V was clipped by 6 bases and J by 4 bases, with 19 bases between them. The CDR3 runs 16 residues. The V gene's germline CDR1 is MNHEY and CDR2 SVGEGT. CDR3 in DNA: TGTGCCAGCAGCCCCGGGCAGGGGCCCGCGAATCAGCCCCAGCATTTT. It is translated as CASSPGQGPANQPQHF.

The V gene is TRBV7-3, the J gene TRBJ1-1, with D maybe TRBD1 (5 bases). This CDR3 has 13 amino acids. Deletions cut 7 bases from V and 0 bases from J, with 9 bases between. CDR1 SGHTA and CDR2 FQGTGA come from the germline V gene. CDR3 sequence (DNA): TGTGCCAGCAAGGAGGGGTTGAACACTGAAGCTTTCTTT. This gives the protein CASKEGLNTEAFF.

In this sample, this clonotype turned up many times. The chain recombines TRBV24-1 with TRBJ2-7; unclear D gene. Trimming cost V 9 bases and J 1 base, with 6 bases left between them. The CDR3 loop spans 11 amino acids. CDR1 KGHDR and CDR2 SFDVKD come from the germline V gene. The CDR3 loop reads CATRPSYEQYF. As DNA, the CDR3 is TGTGCCACCCGTCCGTCCTACGAGCAGTACTTC.

This chain uses TRBV7-8 with TRBJ2-2, with D hard to call. V lost 1 base to trimming and J lost 3 bases, with 9 bases between them. The CDR3 runs 15 residues. The germline gives CDR1 SGHVS, CDR2 FQNEAQ. The DNA for the CDR3 is TGTGCCAGCAGCTTAGTCAGTCTCTACACCGGGGAGCTGTTTTTT. Protein sequence: CASSLVSLYTGELFF.

This clonotype has at least ten counts. The chain is built from TRBV7-2 and TRBJ2-7, with TRBD2 as a possible D gene (5 bases). The V end was cut by 1 base, the J end by 2 bases, with 9 bases between. CDR1 and CDR2 from the germline V gene are SGHTA and FQGNSA. There are 14 residues in the CDR3. Written as DNA, the CDR3 is TGTGCCAGCAGCTTAGGGATACTAGCCTACGAGCAGTACTTC. Translation gives CASSLGILAYEQYF. The variable domain in full, with the rest retrieved from reference TRBV7-2 and TRBJ2-7, is GAGVSQSPSNKVTEKGKDVELRCDPISGHTALYWYRQSLGQGLEFLIYFQGNSAPDKSGLPSDRFSAERTGGSVSTLTIQRTQQEDSAVYLCASSLGILAYEQYFGPGTRLTVT.

This clonotype was seen ten or more times. V is TRBV29-1 and J is TRBJ2-7, with D possibly matching TRBD1 (6 bases). The CDR3 has 13 residues. Trimming stripped 7 bases from V and 7 bases from J, with 20 bases between. Germline V gene data show CDR1 as SQVTM and CDR2 as ANQGSEA. CDR3 sequence (DNA): TGCAGCGGGGGGCAGGATACGAGCTCGGAGCAGTACTTC. Translated, it gives CSGGQDTSSEQYF.

The chain's CDR3 is CISSSWTGGRYEQYF. CDR3 nucleotide sequence: TGTATCAGCAGCTCTTGGACAGGAGGACGGTACGAGCAGTACTTC. V gene TRBV7-9 combines with J gene TRBJ2-7; 7 bases line up with TRBD1. Germline V CDR1 and CDR2: SEHNR, FQNEAQ (reference sequence). This CDR3 comprises 15 residues.

This clonotype appeared a few times. The chain uses TRBV20-1 and TRBJ1-2, with a possible D match to TRBD1 (5 bases). The CDR3 is 14 residues long. Trimming took 5 bases from V and 2 from J, leaving 15 bases between them. In germline, CDR1 is DFQATT, CDR2 SNEGSKA (reference sequence). The DNA for the CDR3 is TGCAGTGCTGCAGACAGAAAAGTAAACTATGGCTACACCTTC. This encodes CSAADRKVNYGYTF.

The chain couples TRBV7-2 to TRBJ2-1; 9 nucleotides line up with TRBD2. Germline trimming cut 1 base from V and 10 bases from J; bases unmatched to any gene: 8. The germline V gene encodes CDR1 SGHTA and CDR2 FQGNSA. The CDR3 has 15 residues. The CDR3 DNA reads TGTGCCAGCAGCTTAGGGCGAGCGGGGGGTTCAGAGCAGTTCTTC. Translated: CASSLGRAGGSEQFF.

This clonotype occurred many times. The chain links TRBV5-1 to TRBJ2-7; 9 bases agree with TRBD1. Per germline, CDR1 SGHRS and CDR2 YFSETQ. Trimming took 4 bases from V and 2 from J; bases not matched to a gene: 4. The CDR3 length is 14 residues. CDR3 in amino acids: CASSGGQGTYEQYF. The CDR3 nucleotides are TGCGCCAGCAGCGGGGGACAGGGTACCTACGAGCAGTACTTC.

This clonotype appeared many times. The chain has TRBV7-9 and TRBJ2-1; 8 bases fit TRBD2. Per the germline V gene, CDR1 is SEHNR and CDR2 is FQNEAQ (reference sequence). V trimming: 8 bases; J trimming: 7 bases; junction bases outside the gene matches: 13. The CDR3 totals 15 residues. The CDR3 spells CASGSVGRAQNEQFF. DNA for the CDR3: TGTGCCAGCGGGTCGGTCGGGAGGGCCCAAAATGAGCAGTTCTTC. Filled out from reference TRBV7-9 and TRBJ2-1, the complete variable domain reads DTGVSQNPRHKITKRGQNVTFRCDPISEHNRLYWYRQTLGQGPEFLTYFQNEAQLEKSRLLSDRFSAERPKGSFSTLEIQRTEQGDSAMYLCASGSVGRAQNEQFFGPGTRLTVL.

The chain joins TRBV10-1 to TRBJ2-3; weak D call: TRBD2 (6 bases). Trimming stripped 3 bases from V and 2 bases from J, with 9 bases between. The CDR3 has 14 residues. Germline values: CDR1 WNHNN, CDR2 SYGVQD (reference sequence). The CDR3 region has the DNA TGCGCCAGCAGTGAACTAGCAAACACAGATACGCAGTATTTT. This encodes CASSELANTDTQYF.

This clonotype turned up a few times. The V call is TRBV6-6, the J call TRBJ2-5, with TRBD2 matching 9 bases. Trimming took 0 bases from V and 11 from J; bases not matched to a gene: 13. CDR1 is MNHNY and CDR2 is SVGAGI in the germline V gene (reference sequence). The CDR3 sequence is 16 residues long. The CDR3 here is CASSYSRGLAWGEQYF. The CDR3 DNA is TGTGCCAGCAGTTACTCGAGGGGACTAGCTTGGGGAGAGCAGTACTTC.

This sequence joins TRBV6-6 and TRBJ2-5, with 10 bases matching TRBD2. In germline, CDR1 is MNHNY, CDR2 SVGAGI (reference sequence). The CDR3 totals 17 residues. Trimming cost V 1 base and J 6 bases; bases outside gene matches: 11. The CDR3 DNA reads TGTGCCAGCAGTTACTTGGCTAGCGGGGGAGCAACGAAGACCCAGTACTTC. Protein product: CASSYLASGGATKTQYF.

The gene calls are TRBV6-1 and TRBJ1-4; a possible D gene is TRBD1 (5 bases). The germline V gene encodes CDR1 MNHNS and CDR2 SASEGT. The V gene lost 9 bases and the J gene lost 1 base, with 12 bases spanning the gap. The CDR3 consists of 14 residues. The CDR3 reads CARGLRETNEKLFF. As DNA, the CDR3 is TGTGCCAGGGGACTAAGGGAAACTAATGAAAAACTGTTTTTT.

The chain combines TRBV12-3 or TRBV12-4 with TRBJ1-5; no firm D call. V was trimmed by 2 bases and J by 6 bases, leaving 8 bases between them. CDR3 length equals 13 residues. The DNA for the CDR3 is TGTGCCAGCAGTTTATTCCGGAGTCAGCCCCAGCATTTT. This gives the protein CASSLFRSQPQHF.

This chain links TRBV7-2 with TRBJ2-2, with D unresolved. Trimming stripped 5 bases from V and 3 bases from J, with 10 bases between. Germline CDR1 SGHTA, CDR2 FQGNSA. The CDR3 covers 14 residues. CDR3 DNA sequence: TGTGCCAGCAGCCCGGGCATACACACCGGGGAGCTGTTTTTT. This gives the protein CASSPGIHTGELFF.

Remarks on this clonotype: Mismatch with germline at one junction end may stem from a read error. The rearrangement links TRBV24-1 to TRBJ2-3, with D hard to call. The CDR3 covers 13 residues. The germline gives CDR1 KGHDR, CDR2 SFDVKD. The CDR3 DNA is TGTACCACCAGCCGCAGGTTTACTGATACGCAGTATTTT. It yields the protein CTTSRRFTDTQYF.

Details on this clonotype: One base away lies a much larger clone, so this may be a sequencing read error. Written as DNA, the CDR3 is TGTGCCAGCAGCCTTAGGGCGGGACAGCTCGGCTATGGCTACACCTTC. It encodes CASSLRAGQLGYGYTF. This chain uses TRBV7-2 with TRBJ1-2; 7 nucleotides line up with TRBD1. Germline CDR1 reads SGHTA; CDR2 reads FQGNSA. Trimming removed 5 bases from V and 4 bases from J; junction bases left unmatched: 13. The CDR3 is made up of 16 amino acids.